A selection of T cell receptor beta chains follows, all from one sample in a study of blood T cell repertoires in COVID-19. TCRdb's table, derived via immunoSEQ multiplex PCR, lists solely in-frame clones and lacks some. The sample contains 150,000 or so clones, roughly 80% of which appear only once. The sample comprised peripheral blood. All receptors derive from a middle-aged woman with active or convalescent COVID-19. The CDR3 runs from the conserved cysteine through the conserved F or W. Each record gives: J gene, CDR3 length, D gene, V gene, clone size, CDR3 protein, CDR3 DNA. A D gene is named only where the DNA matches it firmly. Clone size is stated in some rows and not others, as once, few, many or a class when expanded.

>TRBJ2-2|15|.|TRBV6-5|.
CASRPRAPGTGELFF
TGTGCCAGCAGACCCAGGGCCCCAGGCACCGGGGAGCTGTTTTTT
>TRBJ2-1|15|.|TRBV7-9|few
CASSPAEGSYNEQFF
TGTGCCAGCAGCCCCGCCGAGGGATCCTACAATGAGCAGTTCTTC
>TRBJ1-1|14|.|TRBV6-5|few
CASRGGESNTEAFF
TGTGCCAGCCGGGGCGGGGAATCTAACACTGAAGCTTTCTTT
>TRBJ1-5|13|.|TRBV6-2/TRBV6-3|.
CASSYDRYQPQHF
TGTGCCAGCAGTTATGACAGATATCAGCCCCAGCATTTT
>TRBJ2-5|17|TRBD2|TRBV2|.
CASSGTSGGSSKETQYF
TGTGCCAGCAGTGGGACTAGCGGGGGGAGCAGCAAAGAGACCCAGTACTTC
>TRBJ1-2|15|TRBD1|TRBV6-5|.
CASSHRDRSIYGYTF
TGTGCCAGCAGTCACCGGGACAGGTCAATCTATGGCTACACCTTC
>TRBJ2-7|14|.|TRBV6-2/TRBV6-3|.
CASSYWDNSYEQYF
TGTGCCAGCAGTTACTGGGACAATTCCTACGAGCAGTACTTC
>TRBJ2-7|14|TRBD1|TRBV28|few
CASSLGQGARGQYF
TGTGCCAGCAGTTTGGGGCAGGGGGCGCGTGGGCAGTACTTC
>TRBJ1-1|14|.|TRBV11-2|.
CASRVTRGNTEAFF
TGTGCCAGCAGGGTTACCCGGGGTAACACTGAAGCTTTCTTT
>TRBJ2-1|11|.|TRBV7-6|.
CASSFGQEQFF
TGTGCCAGCAGCTTTGGCCAAGAGCAGTTCTTC
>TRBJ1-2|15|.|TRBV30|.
CARESETSLDYGYTF
TGTGCCCGCGAAAGTGAAACGAGTTTGGACTATGGCTACACCTTC
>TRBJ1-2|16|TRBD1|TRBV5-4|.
CASSSPGQGRPGGYTF
TGTGCCAGCAGCTCGCCCGGACAGGGTCGCCCCGGCGGCTACACCTTC
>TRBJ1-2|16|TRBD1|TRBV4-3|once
CASSQESGQIYYGYTF
TGCGCCAGCAGCCAAGAGTCGGGACAGATCTACTATGGCTACACCTTC
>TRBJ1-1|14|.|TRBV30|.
CAWSARGQRTEAFF
TGTGCCTGGAGTGCGCGGGGGCAAAGAACTGAAGCTTTCTTT
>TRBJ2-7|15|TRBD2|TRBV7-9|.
CASSRRLAGVYEQYF
TGTGCCAGCAGCCGGAGACTAGCGGGAGTATACGAGCAGTACTTC
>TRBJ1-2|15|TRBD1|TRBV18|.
CASSPIQGLGYGYTF
TGTGCCAGCTCACCAATACAGGGGCTTGGCTATGGCTACACCTTC
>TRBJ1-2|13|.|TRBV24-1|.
CATSGRVNYGYTF
TGTGCCACCAGTGGTCGGGTTAACTATGGCTACACCTTC
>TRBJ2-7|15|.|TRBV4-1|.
CASSQGGTYTYEQYF
TGCGCCAGCAGCCAAGGTGGGACATATACCTACGAGCAGTACTTC
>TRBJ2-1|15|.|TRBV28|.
CASSPEGQSHNEQFF
TGTGCCAGCAGCCCGGAGGGACAGTCACACAATGAGCAGTTCTTC
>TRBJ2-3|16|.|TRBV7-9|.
CASSFRSGAYTDTQYF
TGTGCCAGCAGCTTTCGGAGCGGAGCCTACACAGATACGCAGTATTTT
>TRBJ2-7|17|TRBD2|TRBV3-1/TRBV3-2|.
CASSQPWLAGGPIEQYF
TGTGCCAGCAGCCAGCCCTGGCTAGCGGGGGGCCCTATTGAGCAGTACTTC
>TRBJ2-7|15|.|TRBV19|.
CASSIDGGVDYEQYF
TGTGCCAGTAGTATTGACGGGGGTGTAGACTACGAGCAGTACTTC
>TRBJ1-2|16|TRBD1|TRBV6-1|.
CASSEMGTGASYGYTF
TGTGCCAGCAGTGAAATGGGGACAGGAGCTTCCTATGGCTACACCTTC
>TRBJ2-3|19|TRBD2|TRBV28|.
CASRGRASGRAGTTDTQYF
TGTGCCAGCAGGGGCCGGGCTAGCGGGAGGGCCGGGACGACAGATACGCAGTATTTT
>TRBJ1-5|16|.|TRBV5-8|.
CASSLRGGPSNQPQHF
TGTGCCAGCAGCCTCCGAGGGGGTCCTAGCAATCAGCCCCAGCATTTT
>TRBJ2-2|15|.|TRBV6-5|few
CASSRQYANTGELFF
TGTGCCAGCAGTCGACAATACGCTAACACCGGGGAGCTGTTTTTT
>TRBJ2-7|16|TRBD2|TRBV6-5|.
CASSSRLTSASYEQYF
TGTGCCAGCAGTTCCCGACTGACTAGCGCCTCCTACGAGCAGTACTTC
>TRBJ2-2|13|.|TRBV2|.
CASRRQVTGELFF
TGTGCCAGCAGAAGACAGGTCACCGGGGAGCTGTTTTTT
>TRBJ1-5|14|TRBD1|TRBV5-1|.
CASSLGTGGQPQHF
TGCGCCAGCAGCCTGGGGACAGGGGGTCAGCCCCAGCATTTT
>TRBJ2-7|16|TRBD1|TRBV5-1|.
CASSRDGTASRYEQYF
TGCGCCAGCAGTCGCGACGGGACAGCCAGTCGCTACGAGCAGTACTTC
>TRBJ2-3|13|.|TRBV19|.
CASSMDNTDTQYF
TGTGCCAGTAGTATGGACAACACAGATACGCAGTATTTT
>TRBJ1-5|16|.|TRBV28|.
CASSLPWEVTNQPQHF
TGTGCCAGCAGCCTCCCCTGGGAGGTTACCAATCAGCCCCAGCATTTT
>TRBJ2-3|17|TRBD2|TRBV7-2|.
CASSLSGEGLAADTQYF
TGTGCCAGCAGCTTATCCGGAGAGGGACTAGCAGCAGATACGCAGTATTTT
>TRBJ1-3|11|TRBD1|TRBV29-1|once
CSVGWGQAIYF
TGCAGCGTGGGGTGGGGACAGGCCATATATTTT
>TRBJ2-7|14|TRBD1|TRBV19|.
CASSGTGGQYEQYF
TGTGCCAGTAGCGGTACAGGGGGACAGTACGAGCAGTACTTC
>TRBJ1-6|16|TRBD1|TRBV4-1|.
CASSQANRGLNSPLHF
TGCGCCAGCAGCCAGGCTAACAGGGGACTTAATTCACCCCTCCACTTT
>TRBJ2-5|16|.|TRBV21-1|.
CASSLRTSGGAETQYF
TGTGCCAGCAGCCTCCGGACTAGCGGGGGGGCGGAGACCCAGTACTTC
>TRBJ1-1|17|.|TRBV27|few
CASSSDLRASLKTEAFF
TGTGCCAGCAGTTCCGACCTCAGGGCCTCTTTGAAGACTGAAGCTTTCTTT
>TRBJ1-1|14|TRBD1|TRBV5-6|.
CASSLYEGGARAFF
TGTGCCAGCAGCCTATACGAAGGGGGCGCGAGAGCTTTCTTT